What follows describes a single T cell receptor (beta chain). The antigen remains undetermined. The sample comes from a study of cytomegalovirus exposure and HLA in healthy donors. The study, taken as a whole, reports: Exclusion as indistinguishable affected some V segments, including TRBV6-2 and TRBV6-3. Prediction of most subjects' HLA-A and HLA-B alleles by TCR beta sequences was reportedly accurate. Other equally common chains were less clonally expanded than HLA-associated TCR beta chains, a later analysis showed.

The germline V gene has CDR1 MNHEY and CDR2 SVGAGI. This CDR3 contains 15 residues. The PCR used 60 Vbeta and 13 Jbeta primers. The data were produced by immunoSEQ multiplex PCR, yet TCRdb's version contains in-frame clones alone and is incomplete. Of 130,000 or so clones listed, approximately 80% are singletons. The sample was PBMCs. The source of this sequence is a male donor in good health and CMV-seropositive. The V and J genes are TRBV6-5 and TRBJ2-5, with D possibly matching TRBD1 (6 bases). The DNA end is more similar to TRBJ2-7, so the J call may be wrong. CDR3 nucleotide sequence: TGTGCCAGCAGTACTAACAGGGAGTCTACCTACGAGCAGTACTTC. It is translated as CASSTNRESTYEQYF.